Each of the 14 T cell receptor beta chains below was sequenced from the same sample in a study of cytomegalovirus exposure and HLA in healthy donors. It was with 60 Vbeta and 13 Jbeta primers that the PCR ran. The repertoire was sequenced with immunoSEQ multiplex PCR; TCRdb's copy has only in-frame clones and lacks some. The sample has 150,000 or so clones, approximately 71% seen once. Sequencing input: PBMCs. These receptors came from a girl aged 10 to 17 in good health and CMV-seronegative.

The rearrangement joins TRBV7-6 to TRBJ2-3; 8 nucleotides line up with TRBD2. Germline V lookup: CDR1 SGHVS, CDR2 FNYEAQ. Germline trimming cut 3 bases from V and 6 bases from J; bases unmatched to any gene: 8. The length of the CDR3 is 15 residues. The CDR3 DNA reads TGTGCCAGCAGCTTCGGGCGGGAGGACGGCGATACGCAGTATTTT. Its translation: CASSFGREDGDTQYF.

The chain carries TRBV30 and TRBJ2-7; D is perhaps TRBD1 (6 bases). V lost 3 bases and J 3 bases, leaving 12 bases between the germline ends. The CDR3 loop spans 13 amino acids. The germline V gene has CDR1 GTSNPN and CDR2 SVGIG (reference sequence). CDR3 loop: CAWSGTMGYEQYF. CDR3 in DNA: TGTGCCTGGAGCGGGACAATGGGCTACGAGCAGTACTTC. Based on the CDR3 plus reference TRBV30 and TRBJ2-7, the full variable domain is SQTIHQWPATLVQPVGSPLSLECTVEGTSNPNLYWYRQAAGRGLQLLFYSVGIGQISSEVPQNLSASRPQDRQFILSSKKLLLSDSGFYLCAWSGTMGYEQYFGPGTRLTVT.

This clone was counted a single time. The V call is TRBV9, the J call TRBJ2-3, with TRBD2 identical over 9 bases. The CDR3 length is 15 residues. Per germline, CDR1 SGDLS and CDR2 YYNGEE. The V gene end was trimmed by 0 bases and the J gene end by 1 base; junction bases not matched to a gene: 0. The CDR3 DNA is TGTGCCAGCAGCGTAGCTAGCGGGGGCACAGATACGCAGTATTTT. Amino acids: CASSVASGGTDTQYF.

The chain couples TRBV7-9 to TRBJ1-1; no firm D call. This CDR3 has 12 amino acids. Germline lookup yields CDR1 SEHNR and CDR2 FQNEAQ (reference sequence). Trimming cost V 7 bases and J 1 base, with 7 bases left between them. The CDR3 DNA reads as TGTGCCAGCACCCCAGGGAACACTGAAGCTTTCTTT. It encodes CASTPGNTEAFF.

The V and J genes are TRBV30 and TRBJ1-1, with no clear D. V was pared by 0 bases and J by 6 bases, with 17 bases between. The CDR3 has 15 amino acids. Germline loops: CDR1 GTSNPN, CDR2 SVGIG (reference sequence). CDR3: CAWSVGGVLGAEAFF. CDR3 nucleotide sequence: TGTGCCTGGAGTGTTGGAGGCGTCTTGGGCGCTGAAGCTTTCTTT.

The CDR3 region is CASSVPADRAIGYGYTF. Written as DNA, the CDR3 is TGTGCCAGCAGTGTTCCCGCTGACAGGGCTATCGGCTATGGCTACACCTTC. This chain links TRBV2 with TRBJ1-2; TRBD1 agrees at 7 bases. Germline lookup yields CDR1 SNHLY and CDR2 FYNNEI. J lost 4 bases, V lost 4 bases, and 15 bases had no gene match. The CDR3 covers 17 residues.

This rearrangement joins TRBV19 to TRBJ1-2; D possibly corresponds to TRBD1 (5 bases). CDR3 length: 14 amino acids. Between the trimmed V and J ends, which lost 3 bases and 2 bases, there was a span of 10 bases. Germline CDR1 and CDR2: LNHDA and SQIVND (reference sequence). In DNA, the CDR3 is TGTGCCAGTAGTATGGGTTCAGGGAACTATGGCTACACCTTC. This sequence encodes CASSMGSGNYGYTF.

V and J are TRBV19 and TRBJ1-2, with D hard to call. Germline V gene data show CDR1 as LNHDA and CDR2 as SQIVND (reference sequence). Trimming took off 3 bases at V and 3 bases at J, with 5 bases between the two ends. The CDR3 sequence is 12 residues long. CDR3 sequence (DNA): TGTGCCAGTAGTATGGGAGACTATGGCTACACCTTC. It specifies CASSMGDYGYTF.

This clone was recorded once. The chain couples TRBV27 to TRBJ2-7; 7 positions agree with TRBD1. The germline gives CDR1 MNHEY, CDR2 SMNVEV (reference sequence). Germline trimming cut 5 bases from V and 2 bases from J; bases unmatched to any gene: 6. This CDR3 comprises 14 residues. CDR3 residues: CASSPGTEPYEQYF. The CDR3 nucleotides read TGTGCCAGCAGTCCCGGGACAGAACCCTACGAGCAGTACTTC.

The chain recombines TRBV7-9 with TRBJ1-1, with 9 bases that match TRBD1. Germline V gene data show CDR1 as SEHNR and CDR2 as FQNEAQ (reference sequence). Trimming took 5 bases from V and 6 from J; bases not matched to a gene: 13. The CDR3 extends over 16 amino acids. The CDR3 bases are TGTGCCAGCAGCCCAACAGGGGGCGAGGGTCAGGCTGAAGCTTTCTTT. Residues: CASSPTGGEGQAEAFF. The full variable domain, rest sourced from reference TRBV7-9 and TRBJ1-1, is DTGVSQNPRHKITKRGQNVTFRCDPISEHNRLYWYRQTLGQGPEFLTYFQNEAQLEKSRLLSDRFSAERPKGSFSTLEIQRTEQGDSAMYLCASSPTGGEGQAEAFFGQGTRLTVV.

The genes are TRBV5-8 and TRBJ2-2, with TRBD1 matching over 8 bases. Germline V gives CDR1 SGHTS, CDR2 YDEGEE. The V segment lost 4 bases and the J segment 0 bases; nucleotides outside the gene matches: 5. The CDR3 runs 16 residues. CDR3 loop: CASSIDRGTNTGELFF. In DNA form, the CDR3 reads TGTGCCAGCAGCATCGACAGGGGTACGAACACCGGGGAGCTGTTTTTT.

The chain carries TRBV7-3 and TRBJ2-1; 14 bases line up with TRBD2. After removal of 5 bases from V and 6 bases from J, the junction contained 6 bases not matched to a gene. Per germline, CDR1 SGHTA and CDR2 FQGTGA. The length of the CDR3 is 16 residues. Here the CDR3 DNA reads TGTGCCAGCAGCATGACTAGCGGGGGGGCTAGCAATGAGCAGTTCTTC. Translation: CASSMTSGGASNEQFF.

A few counts support this clone. The chain has TRBV4-1 and TRBJ2-7; D remains unclear. The CDR3 spans 14 residues. Germline lookup yields CDR1 MGHRA and CDR2 YSYEKL. Trimming took off 0 bases at V and 2 bases at J, with 8 bases between the two ends. Here the CDR3 reads CASSQDQETYEQYF. CDR3 DNA sequence: TGCGCCAGCAGCCAAGACCAGGAAACCTACGAGCAGTACTTC.

This clone occurred a few times. In DNA, the CDR3 is TGTGCCAGCAGTGAATGGACAGGGGACTCCTACGAGCAGTACTTC. As protein: CASSEWTGDSYEQYF. The V and J genes are TRBV2 and TRBJ2-7; TRBD1 agrees at 9 bases. From germline, CDR1 is SNHLY and CDR2 FYNNEI. The J segment lost 0 bases and the V segment lost 2 bases, leaving 2 bases of the junction unmatched. The CDR3 spans 15 residues.